These T cell receptor beta chains were read from a single sample in a study of glioma-infiltrating T cells after dendritic cell vaccination. Clones were read by immunoSEQ multiplex PCR, and TCRdb kept only the in-frame ones, dropping some. The sample yields 95,000 to 110,000 clones, roughly 80% seen once. This sample comprised blood, obtained before dendritic cell vaccination. The receptors stem from a human donor with glioblastoma. The CDR3 runs from the conserved cysteine through the conserved F or W. The D gene is left open where the match is weak. Part of the rows lack a size; the others show once, few, many or a class for expanded clones.

j_call	d_call	clone_size	v_call	cdr3_aa	cdr3_nt
TRBJ1-5	TRBD1	NA	TRBV30	CAWRRQGGLGNQPQHF	TGTGCCTGGAGAAGACAGGGGGGATTAGGCAATCAGCCCCAGCATTTT
TRBJ1-2	TRBD1	few	TRBV10-2	CASTATGNYGYTF	TGCGCCAGCACTGCGACAGGGAACTATGGCTACACCTTC
TRBJ1-2	TRBD1	NA	TRBV2	CASSKDRQTGYTF	TGTGCCAGCAGTAAGGACAGGCAGACTGGCTACACCTTC
TRBJ2-4	TRBD2	NA	TRBV2	CASTSRGDQNIQYF	TGTGCCAGCACCTCGCGGGGGGACCAAAACATTCAGTACTTC
TRBJ2-2	TRBD1	NA	TRBV11-2	CASRRLRGRTTGELFF	TGTGCCAGCAGGCGGCTCAGGGGGCGGACCACCGGGGAGCTGTTTTTT
TRBJ1-2	NA	NA	TRBV30	CAWSTPFGGSYGYTF	TGTGCCTGGAGTACCCCTTTTGGAGGGAGCTATGGCTACACCTTC
TRBJ1-1	NA	NA	TRBV6-5	CASSPRDRGRTEAFF	TGTGCCAGCAGTCCGCGAGATAGAGGGCGGACTGAAGCTTTCTTT
TRBJ2-3	TRBD1	once	TRBV30	CARTGGLSDTQYF	TGTGCACGGACAGGGGGGTTGTCAGATACGCAGTATTTT
TRBJ2-1	TRBD2	NA	TRBV25-1	CASSVSSGGYNEQFF	TGTGCCAGCAGTGTGTCTAGCGGGGGATACAATGAGCAGTTCTTC
TRBJ1-4	TRBD1	NA	TRBV5-6	CASSPQQGGGEKLFF	TGTGCCAGCAGCCCTCAACAGGGGGGCGGAGAAAAACTGTTTTTT
TRBJ1-1	NA	once	TRBV10-3	CAISPHGNPGTEAFF	TGTGCCATCAGTCCACACGGGAACCCCGGGACTGAAGCTTTCTTT
TRBJ2-7	NA	once	TRBV30	CAWSVDFGASNEQYF	TGTGCCTGGAGTGTCGATTTTGGGGCTTCGAACGAGCAGTACTTC
TRBJ2-5	TRBD2	once	TRBV7-8	CASSLGQGTSGGTETQYF	TGTGCCAGCAGCTTAGGCCAAGGGACTAGCGGGGGAACGGAGACCCAGTACTTC
TRBJ1-2	TRBD1	NA	TRBV7-9	CASSQSGTGYGYTF	TGTGCCAGCAGCCAGTCCGGGACAGGATATGGCTACACCTTC